Presented here are 5 T cell receptor beta chains from one specimen sequenced in a study of T cells after yellow fever vaccination. One entry per CDR3 protein results from TCRdb running MiXCR on the 5' RACE reads. The sample holds more than 90,000 distinct CDR3 sequences, 7.2% seen once. Sequences were derived from CD4+ T cells sorted from PBMCs, sampled around 45 days after the first yellow fever vaccination. Receptor source: a man aged 18 to 29 who received the YFV17D yellow fever vaccine.

This clonotype came up many times. The chain uses TRBV5-1 and TRBJ2-7; D is possibly TRBD1 (6 bases). Looked up from germline, CDR1 is SGHRS and CDR2 is YFSETQ. The CDR3 covers 13 residues. V gave up 1 base and J gave up 2 bases, with 7 bases separating them. For the CDR3, the DNA is TGCGCCAGCAGCTTGAGGGGGACCTACGAGCAGTACGTC. Residues: CASSLRGTYEQYV.

Ten or more counts support this clonotype. V and J are TRBV5-6 and TRBJ1-5; D uncertain. The CDR3 contains 12 residues. The V end lost 1 base, the J end lost 5 bases, and 4 bases lay between the germline ends. Germline V lookup: CDR1 SGHDT, CDR2 YYEEEE. The CDR3 protein is CASSLSDQPQHF. The CDR3, as DNA: TGTGCCAGCAGCTTGAGCGATCAGCCCCAGCATTTT.

Many counts were recorded for this clonotype. The chain is built from TRBV20-1 and TRBJ2-3; D is tentatively TRBD1 or TRBD2 (5 bases each). The germline gives CDR1 DFQATT, CDR2 SNEGSKA (reference sequence). V gave up 3 bases and J gave up 1 base, with 8 bases separating them. The CDR3 totals 13 residues. The DNA for the CDR3 is TGCAGTGCTAGGGGGGTAGGCACAGATACGCAGTATTTT. This sequence encodes CSARGVGTDTQYF.

The chain carries TRBV5-1 and TRBJ2-3; no reliable D call. CDR3 length equals 13 residues. Germline V gene lookup returns CDR1 SGHRS and CDR2 YFSETQ. V lost 0 bases and J 6 bases, leaving 8 bases between the germline ends. The CDR3 coding sequence is TGCGCCAGCAGCTTGGGGCCCGTGGATACGCAGTATTTT. The encoded protein is CASSLGPVDTQYF. Using reference TRBV5-1 and TRBJ2-3 for the parts outside the CDR3, the full variable domain is KAGVTQTPRYLIKTRGQQVTLSCSPISGHRSVSWYQQTPGQGLQFLFEYFSETQRNKGNFPGRFSGRQFSNSRSEMNVSTLELGDSALYLCASSLGPVDTQYFGPGTRLTVL.

This clonotype occurred many times. The V call is TRBV7-6, the J call TRBJ2-1; 9 bases are shared with TRBD1. Germline CDR1 is SGHVS and CDR2 is FNYEAQ. The CDR3 runs 15 residues. V dropped 4 bases and J dropped 8; count of bases not matched to a gene: 9. DNA of the CDR3: TGTGCCAGCAGCTCAGCAAGGGACAGGGCCTATGAGCAGTTCTTC. This sequence encodes CASSSARDRAYEQFF.